Listed below are T cell receptor beta chains from one sample, sequenced in a study of human T cells and chemical hapten exposure. One entry per CDR3 protein results from TCRdb running MiXCR on the RACE reads. The sample yields roughly 160,000 distinct CDR3 sequences, 13% to 15% seen once. The specimen was whole blood, collected in connection with sensitization to the hapten diphenylcyclopropenone (DPC). The receptors come from a woman aged 30 to 39 with alopecia areata. Some clones in this sample may be carry-over from other donors' samples. Both conserved end residues are part of each CDR3. The D gene is left open where the match is weak. Clone size is stated in some rows and not others, as once, few, many or a class when expanded.

CDR3 DNA	CDR3 protein	J gene	V gene	D gene	clone size
TGCGCCAGCAGGAAAACAGGGGGCCTGAACACTGAAGCTTTCTTT	CASRKTGGLNTEAFF	TRBJ1-1	TRBV5-1	TRBD1	.
TGTGCCAGTAGGGACCTGGGAGGGCCCTCAAACTATGGCTACACCTTC	CASRDLGGPSNYGYTF	TRBJ1-2	TRBV19	.	few
TGTGCCAGCGGACCCGGGACATCGCAGTTTCACACTGAAGCTTTCTTT	CASGPGTSQFHTEAFF	TRBJ1-1	TRBV28	.	few
TGTGCCAGCAGGCCTAGCCGCGGCGAGCAGTTCTTC	CASRPSRGEQFF	TRBJ2-1	TRBV27	.	few
TGTGCCAGCAGCCTTAGTCGGGGACAGCGGCAAGAGACCCAGTACTTC	CASSLSRGQRQETQYF	TRBJ2-5	TRBV12-3/TRBV12-4	TRBD1	.
TGCAGTGCTAGCACAGGGAACTCCTACGAGCAGTACTTC	CSASTGNSYEQYF	TRBJ2-7	TRBV20-1	.	few
TGTGCCAGCAGCGGAGGGGGTTACACCGGGGAGCTGTTTTTT	CASSGGGYTGELFF	TRBJ2-2	TRBV7-2	.	.
TGTGCACTACAGGGGGCCTACACTGAAGCTTTCTTT	CALQGAYTEAFF	TRBJ1-1	TRBV28	TRBD1	few
TGCAGCGTTGTTGTAGCCGGGACCGGGAGCAATCAGCCCCAGCATTTT	CSVVVAGTGSNQPQHF	TRBJ1-5	TRBV29-1	.	few
TGTGCCAGCAGCTTCCCCGCGGGCGAAACGACTAGCGCCAATAATGATGAGCAGTTCTTC	CASSFPAGETTSANNDEQFF	TRBJ2-1	TRBV7-9	TRBD2	.
TGTGCCAGCAGCTTAGACAGGGGGCGCACAGATACGCAGTATTTT	CASSLDRGRTDTQYF	TRBJ2-3	TRBV7-2	TRBD1	.
TGCAGCGTTGGTCCTAGCGGGAACACCGGGGAGCTGTTTTTT	CSVGPSGNTGELFF	TRBJ2-2	TRBV29-1	TRBD2	few
TGTGCCACCGGACAGTCCTCGGGAGAGCTGTTTTTT	CATGQSSGELFF	TRBJ2-2	TRBV10-3	.	.
TGCAGCGGCAAGGTAGGGACAGGGGATGCCTACGAGCAGTACTTC	CSGKVGTGDAYEQYF	TRBJ2-7	TRBV29-1	TRBD1	few
TGCGCCAGCAGCCAAGATTTCGGACAGGAGGGCACAGATACGCAGTATTTT	CASSQDFGQEGTDTQYF	TRBJ2-3	TRBV4-3	TRBD1	.
TGTGCCAGCAGTCCGACAGGAAAAGAGACCCAGTACTTC	CASSPTGKETQYF	TRBJ2-5	TRBV6-5	.	.
TGTGCCAGCAGTTGGGGGCCAGAGACCCAGTACTTC	CASSWGPETQYF	TRBJ2-5	TRBV12-3/TRBV12-4	.	.
TGCAGCGTTGAGGGTGAAGCTTTCTTT	CSVEGEAFF	TRBJ1-1	TRBV29-1	.	.
TGTGCCAGCAGCAACTTTGGGGAGCAGTACTTC	CASSNFGEQYF	TRBJ2-7	TRBV7-2	.	many
TGTGCCAGCAGTCGGACTAGCGGGAGTATCGACAATGAGCAGTTCTTC	CASSRTSGSIDNEQFF	TRBJ2-1	TRBV12-3/TRBV12-4	TRBD2	few
TGTGCCAGCAGTTTAAATCGTGAAGGAGCGCAGTACTTC	CASSLNREGAQYF	TRBJ2-7	TRBV12-3/TRBV12-4	.	few
TGCGCCAGCAGCTTGGCCGCCGGCGGGGAAAAACTGTTTTTT	CASSLAAGGEKLFF	TRBJ1-4	TRBV5-1	.	.
TGTGCCAGCAGCACGGAAAACATTCAGTACTTC	CASSTENIQYF	TRBJ2-4	TRBV7-9	.	many
TGCGCCAGCAGCCCACTTCAGGGGAATGAGCAGTTCTTC	CASSPLQGNEQFF	TRBJ2-1	TRBV5-1	.	few
TGCAGTGCCGACAACTCTGGGGCCAACGTCCTGACTTTC	CSADNSGANVLTF	TRBJ2-6	TRBV20-1	.	few
TGTGCCAGCAGCCGCACGAGTTTCAACACCGGGGAGCTGTTTTTT	CASSRTSFNTGELFF	TRBJ2-2	TRBV7-3	.	.